A selection of T cell receptor beta chains follows, all from one sample in a study of blood T cell repertoires in COVID-19. Profiled with immunoSEQ multiplex PCR; TCRdb holds only in-frame clones, not every one. The sample lists about 110,000 clones; more than 70% were seen once. Sequenced sample: peripheral blood. The receptors come from an older woman with COVID-19, enrolled during active disease. Each CDR3 is given with its conserved first and last residue. A D gene is named only where the DNA matches it firmly. Rows give clone size only sometimes, using once, few, many, or a class for an expanded clone.

J | D | V | size | CDR3 | DNA
TRBJ1-3 | NA | TRBV30 | NA | CAWSEGAVSGNTIYF | TGTGCCTGGAGCGAGGGTGCGGTCTCTGGAAACACCATATATTTT
TRBJ1-1 | TRBD1 | TRBV5-5 | once | CASSRGTGGVNTEAFF | TGTGCCAGCAGTCGAGGGACAGGCGGAGTGAACACTGAAGCTTTCTTT
TRBJ1-5 | TRBD1 | TRBV6-7 | once | CASSYVPPRQGANNQPQHF | TGTGCCAGCAGTTATGTACCTCCGCGACAGGGGGCAAACAATCAGCCCCAGCATTTT
TRBJ1-1 | NA | TRBV2 | NA | CATRTATEAFF | TGTGCCACCCGGACAGCGACTGAAGCTTTCTTT
TRBJ2-3 | NA | TRBV2 | NA | CASPGGGADTDTQYF | TGTGCCAGCCCCGGGGGAGGAGCGGACACAGATACGCAGTATTTT
TRBJ2-1 | NA | TRBV10-1 | NA | CASSEYIDSGYNEQFF | TGCGCCAGCAGTGAGTACATCGACAGTGGCTACAATGAGCAGTTCTTC
TRBJ1-3 | NA | TRBV5-1 | once | CASSLGSGPSGNTIYF | TGCGCCAGCAGCTTGGGGTCAGGCCCCTCTGGAAACACCATATATTTT
TRBJ1-5 | TRBD1 | TRBV6-6 | once | CASNEQGEQPQHF | TGTGCCAGCAATGAACAGGGGGAGCAGCCCCAGCATTTT
TRBJ2-2 | NA | TRBV6-4 | NA | CASSEGDQVAGELFF | TGTGCCAGCAGTGAGGGCGATCAGGTCGCCGGGGAGCTGTTTTTT
TRBJ2-3 | TRBD2 | TRBV29-1 | NA | CSVRTSGGKAQYF | TGCAGCGTTCGCACTAGCGGGGGGAAGGCGCAGTATTTT
TRBJ1-2 | TRBD1 | TRBV7-8 | NA | CASSLQQGSYYGYTF | TGTGCCAGCAGCTTACAACAGGGGTCGTACTATGGCTACACCTTC
TRBJ2-3 | TRBD1 | TRBV3-1/TRBV3-2 | once | CASSHGAGGIEDTQYF | TGTGCCAGCAGCCACGGGGCAGGGGGCATTGAGGATACGCAGTATTTT
TRBJ2-7 | NA | TRBV2 | NA | CASATTGLYEQYF | TGTGCCAGCGCCACTACAGGCCTGTACGAGCAGTACTTC
TRBJ2-3 | NA | TRBV3-1/TRBV3-2 | NA | CASSQGLVYTDTQYF | TGTGCCAGCAGCCAAGGGCTGGTATACACAGATACGCAGTATTTT
TRBJ2-3 | TRBD2 | TRBV5-4 | NA | CASSFVSGGATDTQYF | TGTGCCAGCAGCTTCGTTAGCGGGGGGGCAACAGATACGCAGTATTTT
TRBJ1-1 | NA | TRBV10-3 | NA | CAISGGTNTEAFF | TGTGCCATCAGTGGGGGGACAAACACTGAAGCTTTCTTT
TRBJ2-4 | TRBD2 | TRBV18 | NA | CASSPRIERGSENIQYF | TGTGCCAGCTCACCAAGGATCGAGCGGGGGTCCGAAAACATTCAGTACTTC
TRBJ2-1 | NA | TRBV7-3 | NA | CASSFFSSPLNEQFF | TGTGCCAGCAGCTTCTTTTCTTCCCCCCTGAATGAGCAGTTCTTC
TRBJ2-4 | NA | TRBV5-1 | NA | CASSLSGEKNIQYF | TGCGCCAGCAGCTTGTCAGGGGAAAAAAACATTCAGTACTTC
TRBJ1-2 | NA | TRBV10-3 | NA | CAIKLNFKNGYTF | TGTGCCATCAAGCTGAATTTCAAGAATGGCTACACCTTC
TRBJ1-2 | TRBD1 | TRBV9 | NA | CASGQGYYGYTF | TGTGCCAGCGGACAGGGATACTATGGCTACACCTTC
TRBJ1-2 | NA | TRBV20-1 | NA | CSASRSAGGGYTF | TGCAGTGCCAGTAGAAGTGCTGGCGGTGGCTACACCTTC
TRBJ1-5 | TRBD1 | TRBV6-6 | NA | CASSRQGGGLSNQPQHF | TGTGCCAGCAGCCGACAGGGAGGGGGGTTAAGCAATCAGCCCCAGCATTTT
TRBJ1-2 | TRBD1 | TRBV6-2/TRBV6-3 | NA | CASSSFLRDRGDYGYTF | TGTGCCAGCAGTTCCTTCCTCCGGGACAGGGGGGACTATGGCTACACCTTC
TRBJ1-4 | TRBD1 | TRBV6-5 | NA | CASSPGDRGREKLFF | TGTGCCAGCAGTCCAGGGGACAGGGGGCGTGAAAAACTGTTTTTT
TRBJ1-1 | NA | TRBV2 | NA | CASSERGTEAFF | TGTGCCAGCAGTGAAAGAGGGACTGAAGCTTTCTTT
TRBJ1-2 | TRBD1 | TRBV4-3 | once | CASSHRGQGEFDYGYTF | TGCGCCAGCAGCCATCGAGGACAGGGCGAATTCGACTATGGCTACACCTTC
TRBJ2-2 | TRBD2 | TRBV10-3 | NA | CAIRRPLERGNTGELFF | TGTGCCATCAGGCGCCCCCTGGAGCGGGGGAACACCGGGGAGCTGTTTTTT
TRBJ1-2 | TRBD1 | TRBV12-3/TRBV12-4 | once | CASSQQGAYGYTF | TGTGCCAGCAGTCAACAGGGGGCTTACGGCTACACCTTC
TRBJ1-1 | NA | TRBV10-3 | few | CAISGTASQNTEAFF | TGTGCCATCAGTGGGACAGCCTCCCAGAACACTGAAGCTTTCTTT
TRBJ2-5 | TRBD2 | TRBV20-1 | NA | CSASPSGGYQETQYF | TGCAGTGCTAGTCCGAGCGGGGGGTACCAAGAGACCCAGTACTTC
TRBJ1-1 | TRBD1 | TRBV7-9 | NA | CASGDRANTEAFF | TGTGCCAGCGGAGACAGGGCGAACACTGAAGCTTTCTTT
TRBJ2-6 | NA | TRBV9 | NA | CASSVDSSGANVLTF | TGTGCCAGCAGCGTAGACAGCTCTGGGGCCAACGTCCTGACTTTC
TRBJ1-1 | NA | TRBV6-6 | NA | CASSYLNTEAFF | TGTGCCAGCAGTTACCTTAACACTGAAGCTTTCTTT
TRBJ2-7 | NA | TRBV10-3 | NA | CAISEARDTSSYEQYF | TGTGCCATCAGTGAGGCCCGGGACACTAGCTCCTACGAGCAGTACTTC
TRBJ2-5 | TRBD1 | TRBV5-4 | NA | CASSLARDRAQETQYF | TGTGCCAGCAGCTTGGCCCGGGACAGGGCACAAGAGACCCAGTACTTC
TRBJ1-2 | NA | TRBV4-3 | NA | CASSHLEARPLYGYTF | TGCGCCAGCAGCCACCTCGAGGCGCGGCCCCTCTATGGCTACACCTTC
TRBJ1-2 | TRBD1 | TRBV6-5 | NA | CASSPPGQGALGYTF | TGTGCCAGCAGTCCCCCGGGACAGGGGGCACTTGGCTACACCTTC
TRBJ1-1 | NA | TRBV11-3 | once | CASSNLRGEAFF | TGTGCCAGCAGCAACCTAAGAGGTGAAGCTTTCTTT
TRBJ2-2 | TRBD1 | TRBV19 | NA | CASSNSSPGQGNTGELFF | TGTGCCAGTAGTAACTCCTCCCCGGGACAGGGGAACACCGGGGAGCTGTTTTTT
TRBJ1-1 | TRBD1 | TRBV10-3 | NA | CAISEGTGEHTEAFF | TGTGCCATCAGTGAGGGGACAGGGGAGCACACTGAAGCTTTCTTT
TRBJ2-2 | NA | TRBV9 | NA | CASSVVLGGGTGELFF | TGTGCCAGCAGCGTAGTGCTGGGTGGCGGCACCGGGGAGCTGTTTTTT
TRBJ2-3 | TRBD2 | TRBV5-1 | NA | CASSLFPSGGAGDTQYF | TGCGCCAGCAGCCTCTTCCCCAGCGGGGGGGCTGGAGATACGCAGTATTTT
TRBJ1-2 | NA | TRBV19 | NA | CASSIVSGYGYTF | TGTGCCAGTAGTATAGTTTCGGGATACGGCTACACCTTC